The next 23 T cell receptor beta chains were all read from a single sample in a study of blood T cell repertoires in COVID-19. Clones were read by immunoSEQ multiplex PCR, and TCRdb kept only the in-frame ones, dropping some. The sample shows roughly 230,000 clones, about four fifths of them seen only once. What was sequenced was peripheral blood. These receptor sequences come from a man between 35 and 55 years old with active or convalescent COVID-19.

The chain has TRBV27 and TRBJ1-1; the D gene is possibly TRBD1 (5 bases). V was shortened by 3 bases and J by 5 bases, with 13 bases between the two germline ends. This CDR3 contains 14 residues. CDR1 MNHEY and CDR2 SMNVEV come from the germline V gene (reference sequence). CDR3 residues: CASSFNRLGTEAFF. The CDR3 DNA follows: TGTGCCAGCAGTTTTAACAGGCTGGGGACTGAAGCTTTCTTT.

The J gene is TRBJ1-1, the V gene TRBV19; no definite D call. V was cut by 7 bases and J by 5 bases, with 17 bases left in between. Germline lookup yields CDR1 LNHDA and CDR2 SQIVND (reference sequence). The CDR3 is 14 amino acids. CDR3 bases: TGTGCCAGTACCACCAAATCGGGTTTTACTGAAGCTTTCTTT. It translates to CASTTKSGFTEAFF.

The genes are TRBV3-1 (or the pseudogene TRBV3-2) and TRBJ2-3; maybe TRBD2 (5 bases). V was pared by 4 bases and J by 7 bases, with 21 bases between. This CDR3 region has 16 residues. The V gene's germline CDR1 is LGHDT and CDR2 YNNKEL (reference sequence). CDR3 region: CASSPPKDPSGNTQYF. CDR3 DNA: TGTGCCAGCAGCCCTCCTAAGGACCCCTCCGGGAATACGCAGTATTTT.

The V and J genes are TRBV11-3 and TRBJ1-1; D uncertain. Trimming stripped 3 bases from V and 5 bases from J, with 10 bases between. The CDR3 length is 13 residues. Germline-derived CDR1 and CDR2 are SGHNT and YENEEA. The CDR3 is CASSFRTGTEAFF. In DNA, the CDR3 is TGTGCCAGCAGCTTCCGGACGGGAACTGAAGCTTTCTTT.

The rearrangement links TRBV19 to TRBJ2-7; D may be TRBD2 (6 bases). The CDR3 contains 11 residues. The V gene's germline CDR1 is LNHDA and CDR2 SQIVND (reference sequence). Trimming cost V 4 bases and J 9 bases, with 10 bases left between them. The CDR3 sequence is CASSTRDSQYF. CDR3 bases: TGTGCCAGTAGTACAAGGGACTCGCAGTACTTC.

The V gene is TRBV6-5, the J gene TRBJ2-7; no firm D call. Germline-derived CDR1 and CDR2 are MNHEY and SVGAGI. Trimming removed 8 bases from V and 3 bases from J, with 8 bases in between. This CDR3 has 11 residues. The CDR3, as DNA: TGTGCCAGCGTCGAGTACTACGAGCAGTACTTC. Protein: CASVEYYEQYF.

The chain carries TRBV5-1 and TRBJ2-3, with TRBD2 matching 8 bases. The junction had 4 bases not matched to a gene; V was cut back by 1 base and J by 0 bases. This CDR3 spans 16 amino acids. CDR1 SGHRS and CDR2 YFSETQ come from the germline V gene. In DNA form, the CDR3 reads TGCGCCAGCAGCTTGTTCGGGGGGGCTAGCACAGATACGCAGTATTTT. Encoded protein: CASSLFGGASTDTQYF.

This chain uses TRBV2 with TRBJ2-7, with 11 bases lining up with TRBD2. CDR3 length: 16 residues. V gave up 6 bases and J gave up 1 base; unmatched junction bases: 8. CDR1 and CDR2 (germline): SNHLY, FYNNEI. CDR3: CASSLSSGGASYEQYF. The CDR3 nucleotides are TGTGCCAGCAGCCTCAGTAGCGGGGGGGCTTCCTACGAGCAGTACTTC.

V is TRBV30 and J is TRBJ2-7, with 10 bases matching TRBD2. Losses at the gene ends were 2 bases for V and 0 bases for J; bases not matched to a gene: 4. This CDR3 contains 15 residues. CDR1 is GTSNPN and CDR2 is SVGIG in the germline V gene (reference sequence). CDR3 sequence reads: CAWSLAGGFSYEQYF. Written as DNA, the CDR3 is TGTGCCTGGAGTTTAGCGGGGGGCTTCTCCTACGAGCAGTACTTC. Drawing the rest from reference TRBV30 and TRBJ2-7, the complete variable domain is SQTIHQWPATLVQPVGSPLSLECTVEGTSNPNLYWYRQAAGRGLQLLFYSVGIGQISSEVPQNLSASRPQDRQFILSSKKLLLSDSGFYLCAWSLAGGFSYEQYFGPGTRLTVT.

The gene calls are TRBV11-3 and TRBJ1-2; weak D call: TRBD1 (6 bases). This CDR3 is built from 16 residues. CDR1 is SGHNT, CDR2 YENEEA, per germline. V lost 0 bases and J lost 0, with 11 bases in between. The CDR3 protein is CASSLDGQLANYGYTF. For the CDR3, the DNA is TGTGCCAGCAGCTTAGATGGACAGCTTGCTAACTATGGCTACACCTTC.

The V call is TRBV7-3, the J call TRBJ1-1; D gene unclear. Germline loops: CDR1 SGHTA, CDR2 FQGTGA. V was shortened by 2 bases and J by 0 bases, with 4 bases between the two germline ends. CDR3 length: 13 amino acids. CDR3: CASSLGMNTEAFF. CDR3 coding DNA: TGTGCCAGCAGCTTAGGCATGAACACTGAAGCTTTCTTT.

The chain employs TRBV4-1 and TRBJ1-2; TRBD1 matches 7 bases. Looked up from germline, CDR1 is MGHRA and CDR2 is YSYEKL. J lost 8 bases, V lost 1 base, and 7 bases had no gene match. The CDR3 is 14 amino acids. DNA of the CDR3: TGCGCCAGCAGCCAAGCGGGCAGGGGGATCGGCTACACCTTC. Protein sequence: CASSQAGRGIGYTF.

The chain recombines TRBV19 with TRBJ2-7, with 10 nucleotides matching TRBD2. CDR3 length equals 14 residues. The trim removed 5 bases at V and 7 bases at J, leaving 8 bases unmatched. Germline CDR1 is LNHDA and CDR2 is SQIVND (reference sequence). CDR3 DNA: TGTGCCAGTAGTCCGCTAGCGGGAGCGGGAGAGCAGTACTTC. It yields the protein CASSPLAGAGEQYF.

The sample holds one count of this clone. This CDR3 is CASLDRMNTEAFF. The CDR3 DNA reads TGTGCCAGCTTGGACAGAATGAACACTGAAGCTTTCTTT. The chain recombines TRBV11-3 with TRBJ1-1; tentatively, D is TRBD1 (6 bases). This CDR3 is 13 amino acids long. Trimming took 8 bases from V and 0 from J, leaving 10 bases between them. Germline V gene sequence: CDR1 SGHNT, CDR2 YENEEA.

This clone was recorded a few times. This CDR3 reads CASSSGGSNQPQHF. The CDR3 bases are TGTGCCAGTTCCTCGGGGGGCAGCAATCAGCCCCAGCATTTT. The J gene is TRBJ1-5, the V gene TRBV19; D possibly corresponds to TRBD1 (6 bases). Germline CDR1 reads LNHDA; CDR2 reads SQIVND (reference sequence). V lost 8 bases, J lost 1 base, and 12 bases lay in between. The CDR3 has 14 residues.

The chain joins TRBV3-1 (or the pseudogene TRBV3-2) to TRBJ1-2; maybe TRBD1 (6 bases). From germline, CDR1 is LGHDT and CDR2 YNNKEL (reference sequence). V dropped 4 bases and J dropped 0 bases, with 9 bases sitting between them. There are 14 residues in the CDR3. The CDR3 spells CASSLGGANYGYTF. The CDR3 coding sequence is TGTGCCAGCAGCCTAGGGGGAGCTAACTATGGCTACACCTTC.

The J gene is TRBJ2-5, the V gene TRBV7-3; tentative D call: TRBD2 (6 bases). V dropped 0 bases and J dropped 4 bases, with 12 bases sitting between them. In germline, CDR1 is SGHTA, CDR2 FQGTGA. This CDR3 spans 15 amino acids. The CDR3 spells CASSLTPTRAETQYF. The CDR3 coding sequence is TGTGCCAGCAGCTTAACCCCGACTAGGGCAGAGACCCAGTACTTC.

This clone occurred a few times. This sequence joins TRBV6-5 and TRBJ2-7; weak D call: TRBD2 (6 bases). Germline V CDR1 and CDR2: MNHEY, SVGAGI. CDR3 length: 12 amino acids. V was pared by 6 bases and J by 6 bases, with 12 bases between. The CDR3 DNA is TGTGCCAGCAGCCCCCGGGGGACCGAGCAGTACTTC. Its protein product is CASSPRGTEQYF.

This chain uses TRBV4-2 with TRBJ1-2; no reliable D call. Trimming stripped 6 bases from V and 4 bases from J, with 12 bases between. Germline CDR1 reads LGHNA; CDR2 reads YNFKEQ. The CDR3 extends over 13 amino acids. For the CDR3, the DNA is TGTGCCAGCAGACTGGATCGGGGCTATGGCTACACCTTC. Its translation is CASRLDRGYGYTF.

This chain links TRBV19 with TRBJ1-2, with D perhaps TRBD1 (5 bases). Germline CDR1 reads LNHDA; CDR2 reads SQIVND (reference sequence). V dropped 4 bases and J dropped 8 bases, with 17 bases sitting between them. This CDR3 comprises 14 residues. The CDR3 spells CASSTGQPGEGYTF. Here the CDR3 DNA reads TGTGCCAGTAGTACCGGACAACCGGGGGAGGGCTACACCTTC.

The chain carries TRBV7-8 and TRBJ1-1, with 8 bases fitting TRBD1. From germline, CDR1 is SGHVS and CDR2 FQNEAQ. The CDR3 has 16 residues. Germline trimming cut 5 bases from V and 0 bases from J; bases unmatched to any gene: 8. The CDR3 DNA is TGTGCCAGCAGCGGACAGGGTCGTACCATGAACACTGAAGCTTTCTTT. Encoded protein: CASSGQGRTMNTEAFF.

This clone was recorded once. The chain has TRBV5-1 and TRBJ2-1; 9 bases are shared with TRBD2. CDR1 and CDR2 from the germline V gene are SGHRS and YFSETQ. The CDR3 totals 16 residues. V shed 2 bases and J 6 bases; nucleotides not matched to a gene: 9. CDR3 sequence reads: CASSFGSVAGANEQFF. The CDR3 nucleotides are TGCGCCAGCAGCTTTGGTTCGGTAGCGGGAGCCAATGAGCAGTTCTTC.

The V gene is TRBV4-2, the J gene TRBJ1-6, with D uncertain. The CDR3 consists of 15 residues. CDR1 and CDR2 (germline): LGHNA, YNFKEQ. V was pared by 2 bases and J by 14 bases, with 19 bases between. In DNA, the CDR3 is TGTGCCAGCAGCCAATACAGTTCCCCCGCCGGGGCCCTCCACTTT. It codes for CASSQYSSPAGALHF.